The sequence of this TCR beta chain was determined in a study of T cell changes during pregnancy in multiple sclerosis. Assay used: immunoSEQ multiplex PCR; TCRdb lists only in-frame clones, some missing. This table holds under 45,000 clones, more than 90% found once. Germline CDR1 is ENHRY and CDR2 is SYGVKD. The CDR3 covers 13 residues. V dropped 2 bases and J dropped 6 bases, with 9 bases sitting between them. The specimen was CD4+ T cells from peripheral blood mononuclear cells, collected in the first trimester of pregnancy. The chain links TRBV10-3 to TRBJ2-3; D remains ambiguous. This sequence was found in a female donor with multiple sclerosis, enrolled in a pregnancy study. This CDR3 reads CAISEGKVDTQYF. The CDR3 bases are TGTGCCATCAGTGAGGGCAAAGTGGATACGCAGTATTTT.